This TCR beta chain comes out of a study of blood T cell repertoires in COVID-19. Note on this clone: Distinct nucleotide sequences in the sample also encode this CDR3.

Assay: immunoSEQ multiplex PCR; the TCRdb copy retains only in-frame clones and omits some. The data contain some 140,000 clones, roughly 80% of them singletons. The germline CDR1 and CDR2 sequences are GTSNPN and SVGIG (reference sequence). The CDR3 covers 13 residues. Trimming took 5 bases from V and 3 from J; bases not matched to a gene: 1. Sequenced sample: peripheral blood. The TCR originated in a man in his sixties with acute or convalescent COVID-19. The chain joins TRBV30 to TRBJ1-4; 9 bases align to TRBD1. The CDR3 DNA reads TGTGCCTGGGGGACAGGGCCTAATGAAAAACTGTTTTTT. Its protein is CAWGTGPNEKLFF.